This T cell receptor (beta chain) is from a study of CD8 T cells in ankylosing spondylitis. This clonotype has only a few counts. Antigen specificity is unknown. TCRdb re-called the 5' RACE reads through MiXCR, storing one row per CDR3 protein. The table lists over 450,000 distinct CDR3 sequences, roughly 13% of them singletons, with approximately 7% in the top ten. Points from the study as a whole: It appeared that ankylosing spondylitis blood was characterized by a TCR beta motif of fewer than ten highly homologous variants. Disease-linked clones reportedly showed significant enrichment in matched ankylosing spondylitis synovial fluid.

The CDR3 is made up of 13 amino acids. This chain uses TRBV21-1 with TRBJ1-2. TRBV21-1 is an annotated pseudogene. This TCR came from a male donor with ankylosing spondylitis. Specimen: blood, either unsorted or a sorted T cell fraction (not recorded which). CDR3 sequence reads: CASSKGQVYGYTF. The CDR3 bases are TGTGCCAGCAGCAAAGGGCAAGTCTATGGCTACACCTTC.